These 32 T cell receptor beta chains came from one sample sequenced in a study of blood T cell repertoires in COVID-19. Measured with immunoSEQ multiplex PCR; TCRdb has only the in-frame clones, and not every one. The repertoire holds fewer than 55,000 clones, 65% to 85% seen once, with 1.5% to 2% in the top ten. The specimen was peripheral blood. The source of these receptors is a man between 50 and 59 years old with acute or convalescent COVID-19.

The chain carries TRBV28 and TRBJ2-5; D is undetermined. The CDR3 is 11 residues long. Trimming removed 3 bases from V and 7 bases from J, with 6 bases in between. From germline, CDR1 is MDHEN and CDR2 SYDVKM. The CDR3 sequence is CASSFRGTQYF. The CDR3 DNA sequence: TGTGCCAGCAGTTTTCGCGGGACCCAGTACTTC.

The V gene is TRBV5-4, the J gene TRBJ2-2; D call uncertain. From germline, CDR1 is SGHNT and CDR2 YYREEE (reference sequence). There are 16 residues in the CDR3. The V end lost 1 base, the J end lost 0 bases, and 10 bases lay between the germline ends. The CDR3 coding sequence is TGTGCCAGCAGCTTGAAGCGCGGAGCGAACACCGGGGAGCTGTTTTTT. Amino acids: CASSLKRGANTGELFF.

This sequence joins TRBV7-2 and TRBJ2-3, with 9 bases that match TRBD2. Trimming removed 0 bases from V and 6 bases from J; junction bases left unmatched: 7. Per germline, CDR1 SGHTA and CDR2 FQGNSA. There are 16 residues in the CDR3. The CDR3 coding sequence is TGTGCCAGCAGCTTAGCGCGCCTAGCGGGGAGGGATACGCAGTATTTT. Amino acid sequence: CASSLARLAGRDTQYF.

This sequence joins TRBV4-2 and TRBJ2-1; 14 positions agree with TRBD2. Germline CDR1 LGHNA, CDR2 YNFKEQ. Trimming took 3 bases from V and 9 from J; bases not matched to a gene: 7. The length of the CDR3 is 16 residues. This CDR3 is CASSQATSGRAVEQFF. The CDR3 DNA follows: TGTGCCAGCAGCCAGGCGACTAGCGGGAGGGCCGTTGAGCAGTTCTTC.

CDR3 in DNA: TGTGCCAGTAGTTGGAGGCTCACAGATACGCAGTATTTT. This encodes CASSWRLTDTQYF. This chain connects TRBV19 to TRBJ2-3; a weak D match, TRBD2 (5 bases). The length of the CDR3 is 13 residues. Trimming took off 5 bases at V and 2 bases at J, with 8 bases between the two ends. Germline V lookup: CDR1 LNHDA, CDR2 SQIVND (reference sequence).

The V gene is TRBV28, the J gene TRBJ1-2; 10 bases are shared with TRBD1. Germline values: CDR1 MDHEN, CDR2 SYDVKM. This CDR3 has 14 amino acids. The junction had 8 bases not matched to a gene; V was cut back by 6 bases and J by 7 bases. In nucleotides, the CDR3 is TGTGCCAGCAGGACGGGACAGGGGAGAGGTGGCTACACCTTC. It codes for CASRTGQGRGGYTF.

This chain joins TRBV5-1 and TRBJ2-7; the D gene is possibly TRBD1 (6 bases). Germline V gene sequence: CDR1 SGHRS, CDR2 YFSETQ. The CDR3 loop spans 14 amino acids. Trimming removed 1 base from V and 5 bases from J, with 13 bases in between. The CDR3 spells CASSLRQGSNEQYF. For the CDR3, the DNA is TGCGCCAGCAGCTTGCGCCAGGGGTCCAACGAGCAGTACTTC.

The chain has TRBV6-5 and TRBJ1-4; no definite D call. This CDR3 region has 14 residues. The V gene's germline CDR1 is MNHEY and CDR2 SVGAGI. V lost 6 bases, J lost 3 bases, and 11 bases lay in between. The CDR3 region is CASRRGDSNEKLFF. CDR3 coding DNA: TGTGCCAGCAGACGAGGTGATTCTAATGAAAAACTGTTTTTT.

The rearrangement links TRBV9 to TRBJ1-3; unclear D gene. The V gene's germline CDR1 is SGDLS and CDR2 YYNGEE. This CDR3 region has 12 residues. Trimming took off 3 bases at V and 2 bases at J, with 3 bases between the two ends. The CDR3 DNA reads as TGTGCCAGCAGCGGAGCTGGAAACACCATATATTTT. Translation: CASSGAGNTIYF.

This sequence joins TRBV5-4 and TRBJ1-3, with 8 nucleotides matching TRBD1. Unmatched junction bases numbered 3, after V lost 5 bases and J lost 2 bases. Germline CDR1 reads SGHNT; CDR2 reads YYREEE (reference sequence). The CDR3 has 14 amino acids. CDR3 residues: CASSKDRAGNTIYF. The CDR3 DNA reads TGTGCCAGCAGTAAGGACAGGGCTGGAAACACCATATATTTT.

This clone was recorded only once. This sequence joins TRBV4-1 and TRBJ2-5; TRBD2 aligns across 14 bases. CDR1 and CDR2 from the germline V gene are MGHRA and YSYEKL. The CDR3 contains 19 residues. Trimming removed 2 bases from V and 0 bases from J; junction bases left unmatched: 8. The CDR3 DNA is TGCGCCAGCAGCCAACATTGGACTAGCGGGAGGTACTACCAAGAGACCCAGTACTTC. Translation: CASSQHWTSGRYYQETQYF.

This chain links TRBV5-5 with TRBJ1-3; 7 bases are a match to TRBD1. V lost 0 bases, J lost 0 bases, and 6 bases stayed unmatched. The CDR3 has 17 amino acids. Germline CDR1 is SGHKS and CDR2 is YYEKEE (reference sequence). The CDR3 nucleotides read TGTGCCAGCAGCTTGGAGGGGGGACAGTTCTCTGGAAACACCATATATTTT. Residues: CASSLEGGQFSGNTIYF.

The rearrangement links TRBV10-3 to TRBJ1-2; possible D gene TRBD1, 6 bases. This CDR3 is 13 amino acids long. V lost 4 bases and J 2 bases, leaving 8 bases between the germline ends. Germline V gene lookup returns CDR1 ENHRY and CDR2 SYGVKD. The CDR3 here is CAISGDINYGYTF. For the CDR3, the DNA is TGTGCCATCAGTGGGGACATAAACTATGGCTACACCTTC.

This chain links TRBV9 with TRBJ1-3, with D unclear. V shed 4 bases and J shed 1 base, with 15 bases lying between them. CDR3 length: 16 residues. Germline V gene lookup returns CDR1 SGDLS and CDR2 YYNGEE. The CDR3 here is CASSPSALLSGNTIYF. Written as DNA, the CDR3 is TGTGCCAGCAGCCCCTCCGCACTTCTGTCTGGAAACACCATATATTTT. Full variable domain (rest looked up from reference TRBV9 and TRBJ1-3): DSGVTQTPKHLITATGQRVTLRCSPRSGDLSVYWYQQSLDQGLQFLIQYYNGEERAKGNILERFSAQQFPDLHSELNLSSLELGDSALYFCASSPSALLSGNTIYFGEGSWLTVV.

The genes are TRBV5-4 and TRBJ2-2, with D unresolved. Germline CDR1 is SGHNT and CDR2 is YYREEE (reference sequence). This CDR3 comprises 12 residues. Trimming removed 0 bases from V and 8 bases from J, with 5 bases in between. Here the CDR3 DNA reads TGTGCCAGCAGCTTGGACTCGGGGGAGCTGTTTTTT. Protein: CASSLDSGELFF. The full variable domain, rest sourced from reference TRBV5-4 and TRBJ2-2, is ETGVTQSPTHLIKTRGQQVTLRCSSQSGHNTVSWYQQALGQGPQFIFQYYREEENGRGNFPPRFSGLQFPNYSSELNVNALELDDSALYLCASSLDSGELFFGEGSRLTVL.

This clone is medium-sized in the sample. J is TRBJ2-7 and V is TRBV19, with 10 bases aligning to TRBD1. J lost 9 bases, V lost 5 bases, and 10 bases had no gene match. This CDR3 has 14 residues. Looked up from germline, CDR1 is LNHDA and CDR2 is SQIVND (reference sequence). CDR3: CASSSSDRGLGQYF. In DNA form, the CDR3 reads TGTGCCAGTAGTTCGTCGGACAGGGGGTTAGGGCAGTACTTC.

The chain uses TRBV28 and TRBJ2-7; 10 bases agree with TRBD2. The CDR3 loop spans 15 amino acids. The V segment lost 6 bases and the J segment 5 bases; nucleotides outside the gene matches: 10. Germline-derived CDR1 and CDR2 are MDHEN and SYDVKM. CDR3 in DNA: TGTGCCAGCAGCCCCTGGGCTAGCGGGAGTAACGAGCAGTACTTC. The encoded protein is CASSPWASGSNEQYF.

The chain couples TRBV30 to TRBJ1-5; D not certain. CDR1 and CDR2 from the germline V gene are GTSNPN and SVGIG (reference sequence). The CDR3 spans 13 residues. Trimming stripped 3 bases from V and 7 bases from J, with 13 bases between. The CDR3 DNA is TGTGCCTGGAGGGTCACACCGGGGCAGCCCCAGCATTTT. Protein product: CAWRVTPGQPQHF.

V and J are TRBV15 and TRBJ2-1, with TRBD1 identical over 8 bases. V shed 6 bases, J shed 7 bases, and the junction held 11 bases outside the gene matches. The CDR3 extends over 15 amino acids. Germline CDR1 reads LNHNV; CDR2 reads YYDKDF (reference sequence). CDR3 DNA sequence: TGTGCCACCAGTGTTGGCAGGGGGCCTCGGAATGAGCAGTTCTTC. Encoded protein: CATSVGRGPRNEQFF.

The chain joins TRBV19 to TRBJ2-1; TRBD1 matches 8 bases. CDR1 LNHDA and CDR2 SQIVND come from the germline V gene (reference sequence). The CDR3 totals 15 residues. V was pared by 5 bases and J by 7 bases, with 10 bases of the junction left unmatched. The CDR3 loop reads CASSSRTGLGNEQFF. The CDR3, as DNA: TGTGCCAGTAGTTCCCGGACAGGGCTAGGGAATGAGCAGTTCTTC.

The chain joins TRBV6-6 to TRBJ2-2, with D perhaps TRBD2 (5 bases). Between the trimmed V and J ends, which lost 5 bases and 4 bases, there was a span of 11 bases. Germline V CDR1 and CDR2: MNHNY, SVGAGI (reference sequence). This CDR3 is 14 amino acids long. The CDR3 loop reads CASSQPTSTGELFF. The CDR3 coding sequence is TGTGCCAGCAGTCAACCAACTAGCACCGGGGAGCTGTTTTTT.

V gene TRBV7-9 combines with J gene TRBJ1-6; no definite D call. Germline V gives CDR1 SEHNR, CDR2 FQNEAQ (reference sequence). V lost 4 bases and J lost 14, with 15 bases in between. The CDR3 covers 13 residues. The CDR3 region has the DNA TGTGCCAGCAGCTCAGACGACCTGGGAGCCCTCCACTTT. Protein sequence: CASSSDDLGALHF.

The chain combines TRBV19 with TRBJ2-7; maybe TRBD1 (5 bases). The V and J ends lost 1 base and 6 bases respectively, with 16 bases between them. This CDR3 has 15 residues. Germline assignment: CDR1 LNHDA and CDR2 SQIVND (reference sequence). Written as DNA, the CDR3 is TGTGCCAGTAGTATAGGGGGCGGCTACGCGCGCGAGCAGTACTTC. As protein: CASSIGGGYAREQYF.

V is TRBV7-6 and J is TRBJ2-5; tentative D call: TRBD2 (5 bases). The CDR3 spans 13 residues. Germline V gene sequence: CDR1 SGHVS, CDR2 FNYEAQ. V was pared by 5 bases and J by 5 bases, with 12 bases between. Written as DNA, the CDR3 is TGTGCCAGCAGCGTACGCCGAGGGGAGACCCAGTACTTC. Protein: CASSVRRGETQYF.

The DNA of the CDR3 is TGTGCCAGTAATGCCGGGACAGCCTGGGGCGAGCAGTACTTC. Its protein is CASNAGTAWGEQYF. The genes are TRBV19 and TRBJ2-7; 7 bases match TRBD1. This CDR3 comprises 14 residues. From germline, CDR1 is LNHDA and CDR2 SQIVND (reference sequence). The junction had 12 bases not matched to a gene; V was cut back by 7 bases and J by 6 bases.

The sample holds one count of this clone. The V call is TRBV27, the J call TRBJ2-1, with TRBD2 matching over 7 bases. The CDR3 is 13 amino acids. Per the germline V gene, CDR1 is MNHEY and CDR2 is SMNVEV (reference sequence). The trim removed 6 bases at V and 9 bases at J, leaving 8 bases unmatched. The CDR3 DNA reads as TGTGCCAGCAGGCTCCGATCGGGGGGTGAGCAGTTCTTC. Residues: CASRLRSGGEQFF.

The chain joins TRBV5-1 to TRBJ1-4; D call uncertain. CDR3 length: 16 amino acids. Germline assignment: CDR1 SGHRS and CDR2 YFSETQ. V was pared by 4 bases and J by 0 bases, with 13 bases between. CDR3 nucleotides: TGCGCCAGCAGCGCCATTGACACATCAACTAATGAAAAACTGTTTTTT. Encoded protein: CASSAIDTSTNEKLFF.

J is TRBJ2-5 and V is TRBV4-2; 11 bases align to TRBD2. From germline, CDR1 is LGHNA and CDR2 YNFKEQ. The CDR3 totals 14 residues. J lost 4 bases, V lost 4 bases, and 2 bases had no gene match. CDR3 loop: CASSPLAGGETQYF. The CDR3 bases are TGTGCCAGCAGCCCTCTAGCGGGGGGAGAGACCCAGTACTTC.

This clone showed up just a few times. V is TRBV7-9 and J is TRBJ1-1; D is uncertain. V lost 10 bases and J lost 5, with 11 bases in between. Germline lookup yields CDR1 SEHNR and CDR2 FQNEAQ (reference sequence). This CDR3 has 11 amino acids. CDR3 residues: CAIRDGTEAFF. Here the CDR3 DNA reads TGTGCCATCAGAGACGGGACTGAAGCTTTCTTT.

V and J are TRBV18 and TRBJ1-4; D possibly corresponds to TRBD1 (5 bases). CDR3 length: 13 residues. Germline loops: CDR1 KGHSH, CDR2 LQKENI. V shed 3 bases and J shed 5 bases, with 7 bases lying between them. CDR3 residues: CASSPGPNEKLFF. The CDR3 DNA sequence: TGTGCCAGCTCACCGGGGCCCAATGAAAAACTGTTTTTT.

CDR3 DNA sequence: TGCGCCAGCAGCTTGGACAGGGGTGGGAATGAAAAACTGTTTTTT. It is translated as CASSLDRGGNEKLFF. V is TRBV5-1 and J is TRBJ1-4; 7 bases are a match to TRBD1. Germline V CDR1 and CDR2: SGHRS, YFSETQ. Germline trimming cut 0 bases from V and 5 bases from J; bases unmatched to any gene: 4. This CDR3 contains 15 residues. The variable domain in full, with the rest retrieved from reference TRBV5-1 and TRBJ1-4, is KAGVTQTPRYLIKTRGQQVTLSCSPISGHRSVSWYQQTPGQGLQFLFEYFSETQRNKGNFPGRFSGRQFSNSRSEMNVSTLELGDSALYLCASSLDRGGNEKLFFGSGTQLSVL.

V is TRBV5-1 and J is TRBJ2-2; D remains ambiguous. The germline V and J ends were trimmed by 4 bases and 2 bases, with 12 bases remaining between them. This CDR3 is 15 amino acids long. Germline V gene lookup returns CDR1 SGHRS and CDR2 YFSETQ. The CDR3 coding sequence is TGCGCCAGCAGCCTCTTACGAGGTAACACCGGGGAGCTGTTTTTT. Its protein product is CASSLLRGNTGELFF.